The next 19 T cell receptor beta chains were all read from a single sample in a study of blood T cell repertoires in COVID-19. The data were produced by immunoSEQ multiplex PCR, yet TCRdb's version contains in-frame clones alone and is incomplete. The sample consists of a few hundred thousand clones, 86% of them appearing once. Sequencing was carried out using peripheral blood. Source of these receptors: a woman in her sixties or seventies with COVID-19, enrolled during active disease.

The rearrangement links TRBV4-1 to TRBJ1-1, with 7 positions matching TRBD1. The CDR3 contains 13 residues. CDR1 is MGHRA and CDR2 is YSYEKL in the germline V gene. V lost 8 bases and J lost 2; bases outside the gene matches: 5. CDR3 amino acids: CASGGDRNTEAFF. CDR3 DNA: TGCGCCAGCGGAGGGGACAGAAACACTGAAGCTTTCTTT.

The CDR3 region is CATAVGFSSTDTQYF. The CDR3 DNA reads as TGTGCCACCGCTGTTGGCTTCTCTAGCACAGATACGCAGTATTTT. The chain links TRBV2 to TRBJ2-3; D remains ambiguous. The germline CDR1 and CDR2 sequences are SNHLY and FYNNEI. The CDR3 is made up of 15 amino acids. V lost 10 bases, J lost 0 bases, and 17 bases lay in between.

DNA for the CDR3: TGTGCCAGCAGTTACTCCGGCAGGGCGAGTGAAAAACTGTTTTTT. This sequence encodes CASSYSGRASEKLFF. V usage is TRBV6-5 and J usage is TRBJ1-4; maybe TRBD1 (5 bases). This CDR3 region has 15 residues. CDR1 MNHEY and CDR2 SVGAGI come from the germline V gene. Trimming took 0 bases from V and 7 from J, leaving 12 bases between them.

The chain links TRBV9 to TRBJ1-1; D is unresolved. The CDR3 totals 14 residues. The V gene lost 4 bases and the J gene lost 4 bases, with 14 bases spanning the gap. Germline V CDR1 and CDR2: SGDLS, YYNGEE. CDR3 in amino acids: CASSLGGRSTEAFF. Here the CDR3 DNA reads TGTGCCAGCAGCTTGGGAGGGAGGAGCACTGAAGCTTTCTTT.

The chain is built from TRBV28 and TRBJ2-3; TRBD2 is a possible D gene (6 bases). The germline CDR1 and CDR2 sequences are MDHEN and SYDVKM. This CDR3 has 14 amino acids. Trimming took off 7 bases at V and 2 bases at J, with 13 bases between the two ends. CDR3 nucleotide sequence: TGTGCCAGCACCTACGGGGGTCCCACAGATACGCAGTATTTT. Protein product: CASTYGGPTDTQYF.

The J gene is TRBJ2-7, the V gene TRBV7-2, with 9 bases fitting TRBD2. The V gene end was trimmed by 5 bases and the J gene end by 12 bases; junction bases not matched to a gene: 17. The CDR3 has 15 amino acids. Germline V gene lookup returns CDR1 SGHTA and CDR2 FQGNSA. CDR3: CASSPHGGSGGFRYF. Written as DNA, the CDR3 is TGTGCCAGCAGCCCCCACGGTGGTAGCGGGGGCTTCCGGTACTTC.

The chain uses TRBV27 and TRBJ2-3; a possible D gene is TRBD2 (5 bases). The V and J ends lost 6 bases and 4 bases respectively, with 14 bases between them. The germline V gene has CDR1 MNHEY and CDR2 SMNVEV (reference sequence). The CDR3 runs 14 residues. In DNA form, the CDR3 reads TGTGCCAGCAGGCTAGTTTTCGGGGCAGATACGCAGTATTTT. It codes for CASRLVFGADTQYF.

J is TRBJ2-1 and V is TRBV6-5; D is uncertain. Trimming took off 6 bases at V and 11 bases at J, with 11 bases between the two ends. This CDR3 region has 11 residues. CDR1 and CDR2 from the germline V gene are MNHEY and SVGAGI. Here the CDR3 reads CASRRGAKQFF. CDR3 nucleotide sequence: TGTGCCAGCAGGCGCGGCGCTAAGCAGTTCTTC.

The chain has TRBV2 and TRBJ2-1, with D possibly TRBD1 on 6 matching bases. The CDR3 extends over 15 amino acids. CDR1 SNHLY and CDR2 FYNNEI come from the germline V gene. V lost 5 bases to trimming and J lost 3 bases, with 14 bases between them. The CDR3 region has the DNA TGTGCCAGCAGTCCCCTACAGGGTGACTACAATGAGCAGTTCTTC. It encodes CASSPLQGDYNEQFF.

This clone was counted a few times. This chain joins TRBV6-2 or TRBV6-3 and TRBJ2-7; 8 positions match TRBD1. This CDR3 spans 14 amino acids. V shed 6 bases and J 6 bases; nucleotides not matched to a gene: 10. Germline CDR1 MNHEY, CDR2 SVGEGT. CDR3 in amino acids: CASSRTTTGAEQYF. The CDR3 DNA reads as TGTGCCAGCAGCCGGACTACGACAGGGGCCGAGCAGTACTTC.

This clone has only a few counts. The V call is TRBV24-1, the J call TRBJ1-5; 9 bases agree with TRBD1. This CDR3 spans 14 amino acids. Germline V lookup: CDR1 KGHDR, CDR2 SFDVKD. With 2 bases clipped from V and 7 bases from J, the junction kept 2 bases outside the gene matches. CDR3 coding DNA: TGTGCCACCAGTGATTCGACAGGGGGGCAGCCCCAGCATTTT. Translating it yields CATSDSTGGQPQHF.

V is TRBV7-2 and J is TRBJ1-2; TRBD1 matches at 7 bases. Germline V CDR1 and CDR2: SGHTA, FQGNSA. CDR3 length: 15 residues. The junction had 5 bases not matched to a gene; V was cut back by 2 bases and J by 2 bases. CDR3 sequence: CASSLIQGKNYGYTF. CDR3 in DNA: TGTGCCAGCAGCTTAATACAGGGGAAGAACTATGGCTACACCTTC.

The chain joins TRBV7-2 to TRBJ2-1; TRBD1 might be the D (5 bases). Germline CDR1 SGHTA, CDR2 FQGNSA. CDR3 length: 14 residues. Trimming removed 3 bases from V and 2 bases from J, with 8 bases in between. This CDR3 is CASSFTGTYNEQFF. The CDR3 region has the DNA TGTGCCAGCAGCTTCACAGGAACCTACAATGAGCAGTTCTTC.

The gene calls are TRBV28 and TRBJ2-7, with a weak D call TRBD2 (5 bases). The V end lost 5 bases, the J end lost 0 bases, and 14 bases lay between the germline ends. Germline assignment: CDR1 MDHEN and CDR2 SYDVKM. The CDR3 contains 15 residues. DNA for the CDR3: TGTGCCAGCAGTCCCGGACTGATCTCCTCCTACGAGCAGTACTTC. It translates to CASSPGLISSYEQYF.

This chain's CDR3 is CASTPRSSETQYF. Here the CDR3 DNA reads TGTGCCAGCACCCCCAGGTCTTCGGAGACCCAGTACTTC. The chain carries TRBV7-2 and TRBJ2-5; D is ambiguous. CDR1 SGHTA and CDR2 FQGNSA come from the germline V gene. Trimming pared 7 bases from V and 5 bases from J, leaving 14 bases between. This CDR3 is built from 13 residues.

In its sample, this clone was seen a few times. The gene calls are TRBV29-1 and TRBJ2-1; TRBD1 matches 9 bases. Per germline, CDR1 SQVTM and CDR2 ANQGSEA. The length of the CDR3 is 15 residues. V was pared by 6 bases and J by 5 bases, with 11 bases of the junction left unmatched. CDR3 bases: TGCAGCGTCTCCGACCGGACAGGGGCTGACAATGAGCAGTTCTTC. Its translation is CSVSDRTGADNEQFF.

The chain is built from TRBV28 and TRBJ2-7; D might be TRBD2 (7 bases). This CDR3 spans 14 amino acids. The germline CDR1 and CDR2 sequences are MDHEN and SYDVKM. Trimming cost V 4 bases and J 3 bases, with 13 bases left between them. In DNA, the CDR3 is TGTGCCAGCAGTTATCGGGGGGCGAGCTACGAGCAGTACTTC. It yields the protein CASSYRGASYEQYF. The entire variable domain, with the rest obtained from reference TRBV28 and TRBJ2-7, is as follows: DVKVTQSSRYLVKRTGEKVFLECVQDMDHENMFWYRQDPGLGLRLIYFSYDVKMKEKGDIPEGYSVSREKKERFSLILESASTNQTSMYLCASSYRGASYEQYFGPGTRLTVT.

CDR3 in amino acids: CAWSPGFAGELFF. CDR3 in DNA: TGTGCCTGGAGTCCAGGGTTCGCAGGGGAGCTGTTTTTT. V and J are TRBV30 and TRBJ2-2, with D possibly matching TRBD1 (5 bases). The CDR3 is made up of 13 amino acids. The ends were cut back, 2 bases at V and 8 bases at J, with 12 bases in the middle. Germline V gene lookup returns CDR1 GTSNPN and CDR2 SVGIG (reference sequence).

Written as DNA, the CDR3 is TGTGCTAGTGGTCCACACCGACAGGGGGCGGGGGGGGCCAACGTCCTGACTTTC. Translating gives CASGPHRQGAGGANVLTF. The chain has TRBV12-5 and TRBJ2-6; 10 bases match TRBD1. The CDR3 length is 18 residues. The V and J ends lost 5 bases and 4 bases, in that order; junction bases with no gene match: 11. Germline-derived CDR1 and CDR2 are LGHNT and FRNRAP.